This TCR beta chain was retrieved from a study of cytomegalovirus exposure and HLA in healthy donors. Unrecorded immune exposures were likely, despite nominal health at sampling. A note on this clone: The antigen is undetermined.

Germline CDR1 reads MRHNA; CDR2 reads SNTAGT. Losses at the gene ends were 5 bases for V and 7 bases for J; bases not matched to a gene: 7. This CDR3 comprises 14 residues. Study results and limitations: Accurate prediction of most subjects' HLA-A and HLA-B alleles from TCR beta sequences was reported. CMV serostatus was the only immune exposure information that was available. Reported results showed that the classifier diagnosed cytomegalovirus status with high specificity and sensitivity.

The primer mix had 60 Vbeta and 13 Jbeta primers. Sequencing used immunoSEQ multiplex PCR; TCRdb keeps in-frame clones, though not all of them. Among about 160,000 clones listed, roughly four fifths were seen once. The sequenced sample was PBMCs. The source is a middle-aged woman in good health and CMV-seronegative. The gene calls are TRBV6-4 and TRBJ1-5; 8 nucleotides line up with TRBD1. The CDR3 DNA reads TGTGCCAGCAGTCGAACAGGGGGACAACAGCCCCAGCATTTT. Its translation: CASSRTGGQQPQHF.